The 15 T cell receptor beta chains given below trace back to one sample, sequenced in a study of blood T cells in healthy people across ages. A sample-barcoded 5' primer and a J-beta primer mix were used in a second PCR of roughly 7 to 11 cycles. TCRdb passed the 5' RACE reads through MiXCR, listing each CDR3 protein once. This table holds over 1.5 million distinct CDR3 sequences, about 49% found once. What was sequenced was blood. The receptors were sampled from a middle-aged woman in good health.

The CDR3 loop reads CASTTSGALYNEQFF. The CDR3 DNA reads TGTGCCAGCACCACGAGCGGGGCGCTCTACAATGAGCAGTTCTTC. The chain combines TRBV27 with TRBJ2-1; 7 bases are shared with TRBD2. The CDR3 length is 15 residues. The germline V gene has CDR1 MNHEY and CDR2 SMNVEV (reference sequence). Losses at the gene ends were 7 bases for V and 3 bases for J; bases not matched to a gene: 9.

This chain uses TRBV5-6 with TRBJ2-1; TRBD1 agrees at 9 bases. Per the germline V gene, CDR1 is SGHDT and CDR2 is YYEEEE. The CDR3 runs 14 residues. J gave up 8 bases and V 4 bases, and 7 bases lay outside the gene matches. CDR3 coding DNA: TGTGCCAGCAGCAGGGGACAGGGAGGGCATGAGCAGTTCTTC. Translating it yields CASSRGQGGHEQFF.

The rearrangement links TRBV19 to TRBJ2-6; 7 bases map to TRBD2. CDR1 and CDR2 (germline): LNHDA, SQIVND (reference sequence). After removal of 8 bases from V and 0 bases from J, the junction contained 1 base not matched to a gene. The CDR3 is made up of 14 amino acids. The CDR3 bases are TGTGCCAGTTGGGAGGGCTCTGGGGCCAACGTCCTGACTTTC. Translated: CASWEGSGANVLTF.

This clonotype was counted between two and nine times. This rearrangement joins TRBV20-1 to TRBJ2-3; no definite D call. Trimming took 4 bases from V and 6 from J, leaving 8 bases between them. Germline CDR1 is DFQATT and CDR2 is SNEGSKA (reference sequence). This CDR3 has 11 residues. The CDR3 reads CSAIDGDTQYF. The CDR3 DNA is TGCAGTGCTATTGATGGGGATACGCAGTATTTT.

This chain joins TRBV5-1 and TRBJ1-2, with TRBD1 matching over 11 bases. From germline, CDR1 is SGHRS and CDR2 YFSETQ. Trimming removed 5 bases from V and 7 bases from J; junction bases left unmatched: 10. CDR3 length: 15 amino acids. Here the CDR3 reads CASSYGWTGGFGYTF. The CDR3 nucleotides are TGCGCCAGCAGTTACGGATGGACAGGGGGCTTTGGCTACACCTTC.

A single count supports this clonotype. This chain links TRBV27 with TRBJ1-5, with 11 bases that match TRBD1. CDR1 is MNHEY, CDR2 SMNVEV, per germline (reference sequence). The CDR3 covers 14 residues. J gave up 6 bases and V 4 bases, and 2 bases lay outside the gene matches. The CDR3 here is CASSWTGGPQPQHF. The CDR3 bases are TGTGCCAGCAGTTGGACAGGGGGCCCTCAGCCCCAGCATTTT.

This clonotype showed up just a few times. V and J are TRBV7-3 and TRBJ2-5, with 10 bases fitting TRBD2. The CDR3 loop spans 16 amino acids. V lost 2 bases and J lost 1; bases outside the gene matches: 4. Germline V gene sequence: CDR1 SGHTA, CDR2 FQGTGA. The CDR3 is CASSLLPSGGQETQYF. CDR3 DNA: TGTGCCAGCAGCTTACTTCCTAGCGGGGGCCAAGAGACCCAGTACTTC.

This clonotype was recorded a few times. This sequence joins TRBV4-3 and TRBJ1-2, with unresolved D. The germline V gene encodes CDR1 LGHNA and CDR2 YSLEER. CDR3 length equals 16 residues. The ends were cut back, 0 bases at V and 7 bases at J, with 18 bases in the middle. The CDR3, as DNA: TGCGCCAGCAGCCAAGATTGGGAAATAGACCCAATTGGCTACACCTTC. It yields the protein CASSQDWEIDPIGYTF.

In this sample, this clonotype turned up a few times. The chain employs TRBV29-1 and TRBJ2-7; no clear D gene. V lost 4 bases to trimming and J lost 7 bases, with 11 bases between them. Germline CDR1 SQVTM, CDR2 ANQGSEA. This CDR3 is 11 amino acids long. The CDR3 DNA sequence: TGCAGCGTTGGCGATCCTGGGGAGCAGTACTTC. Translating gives CSVGDPGEQYF.

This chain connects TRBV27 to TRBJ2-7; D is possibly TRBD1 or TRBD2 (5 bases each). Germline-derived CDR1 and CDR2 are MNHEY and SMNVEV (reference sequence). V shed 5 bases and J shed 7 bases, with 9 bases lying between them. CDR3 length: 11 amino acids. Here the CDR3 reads CASSPGTEQYF. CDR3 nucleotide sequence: TGTGCCAGCAGTCCGGGGACGGAGCAGTACTTC.

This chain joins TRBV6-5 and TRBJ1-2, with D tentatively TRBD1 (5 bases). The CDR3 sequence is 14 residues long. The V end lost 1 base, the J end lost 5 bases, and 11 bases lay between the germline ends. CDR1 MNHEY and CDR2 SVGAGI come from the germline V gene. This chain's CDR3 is CASSYYQGKYGYTF. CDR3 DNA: TGTGCCAGCAGTTACTATCAGGGCAAGTATGGCTACACCTTC.

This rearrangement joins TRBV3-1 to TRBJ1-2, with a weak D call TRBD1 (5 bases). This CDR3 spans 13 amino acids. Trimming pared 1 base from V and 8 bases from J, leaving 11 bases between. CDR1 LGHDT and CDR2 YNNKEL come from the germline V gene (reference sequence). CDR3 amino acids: CASSQARGEGYTF. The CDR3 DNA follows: TGTGCCAGCAGCCAAGCGAGGGGTGAGGGCTACACCTTC. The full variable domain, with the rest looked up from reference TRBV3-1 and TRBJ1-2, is DTAVSQTPKYLVTQMGNDKSIKCEQNLGHDTMYWYKQDSKKFLKIMFSYNNKELIINETVPNRFSPKSPDKAHLNLHINSLELGDSAVYFCASSQARGEGYTFGSGTRLTVV.

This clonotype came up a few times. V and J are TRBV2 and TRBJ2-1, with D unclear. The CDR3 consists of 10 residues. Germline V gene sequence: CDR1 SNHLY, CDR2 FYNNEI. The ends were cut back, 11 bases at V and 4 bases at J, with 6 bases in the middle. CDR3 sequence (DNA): TGTGCCGGCCTATACAATGAGCAGTTCTTC. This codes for CAGLYNEQFF. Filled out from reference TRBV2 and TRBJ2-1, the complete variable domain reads EPEVTQTPSHQVTQMGQEVILRCVPISNHLYFYWYRQILGQKVEFLVSFYNNEISEKSEIFDDQFSVERPDGSNFTLKIRSTKLEDSAMYFCAGLYNEQFFGPGTRLTVL.

CDR3: CASSATGQGNEKLFF. The CDR3 DNA sequence: TGTGCCAGCAGCGCAACGGGACAGGGGAACGAAAAACTGTTTTTT. The gene calls are TRBV7-9 and TRBJ1-4; 10 bases agree with TRBD1. Germline CDR1 SEHNR, CDR2 FQNEAQ (reference sequence). This CDR3 comprises 15 residues. With V trimmed by 5 bases and J by 8 bases, 8 bases remained unmatched.

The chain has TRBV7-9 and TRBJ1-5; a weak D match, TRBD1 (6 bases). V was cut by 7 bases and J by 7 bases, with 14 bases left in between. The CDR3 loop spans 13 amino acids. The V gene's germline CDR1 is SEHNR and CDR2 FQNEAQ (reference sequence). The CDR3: CASKGGGGQPQHF. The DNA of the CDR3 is TGTGCCAGCAAGGGGGGGGGAGGACAGCCCCAGCATTTT.